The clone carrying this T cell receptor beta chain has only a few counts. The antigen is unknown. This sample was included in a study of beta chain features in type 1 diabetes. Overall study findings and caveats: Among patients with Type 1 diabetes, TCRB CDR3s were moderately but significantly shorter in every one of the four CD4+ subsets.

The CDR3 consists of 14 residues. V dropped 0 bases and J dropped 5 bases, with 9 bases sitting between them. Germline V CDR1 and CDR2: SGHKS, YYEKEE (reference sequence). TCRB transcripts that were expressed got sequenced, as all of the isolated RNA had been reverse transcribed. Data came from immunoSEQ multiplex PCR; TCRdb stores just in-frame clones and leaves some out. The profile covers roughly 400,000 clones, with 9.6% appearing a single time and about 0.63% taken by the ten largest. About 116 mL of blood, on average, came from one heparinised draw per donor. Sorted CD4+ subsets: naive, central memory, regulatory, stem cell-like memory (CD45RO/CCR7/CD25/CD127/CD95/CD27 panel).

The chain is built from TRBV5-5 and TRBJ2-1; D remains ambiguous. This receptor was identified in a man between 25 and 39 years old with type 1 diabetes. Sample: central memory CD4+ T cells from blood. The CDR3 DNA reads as TGTGCCAGCAGCTTGGGGACGGTGAACAATGAGCAGTTCTTC. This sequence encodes CASSLGTVNNEQFF.